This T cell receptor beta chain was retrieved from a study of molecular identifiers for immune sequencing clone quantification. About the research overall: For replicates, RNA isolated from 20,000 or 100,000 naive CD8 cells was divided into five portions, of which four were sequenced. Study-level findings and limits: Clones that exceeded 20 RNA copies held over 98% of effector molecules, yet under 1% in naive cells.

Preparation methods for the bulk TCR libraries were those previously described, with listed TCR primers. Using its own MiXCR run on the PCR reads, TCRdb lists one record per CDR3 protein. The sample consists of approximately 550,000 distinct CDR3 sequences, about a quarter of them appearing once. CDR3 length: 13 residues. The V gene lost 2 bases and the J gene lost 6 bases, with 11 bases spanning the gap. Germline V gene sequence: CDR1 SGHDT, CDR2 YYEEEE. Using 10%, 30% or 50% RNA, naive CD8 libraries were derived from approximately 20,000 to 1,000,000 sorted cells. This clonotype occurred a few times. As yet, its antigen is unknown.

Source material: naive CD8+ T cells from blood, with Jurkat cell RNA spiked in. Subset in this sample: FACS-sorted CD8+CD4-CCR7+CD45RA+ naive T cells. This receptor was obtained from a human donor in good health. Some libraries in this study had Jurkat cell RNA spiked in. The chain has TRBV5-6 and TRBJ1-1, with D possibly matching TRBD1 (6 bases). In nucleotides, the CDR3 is TGTGCCAGCAGCTTTACAGGGCGCGCTGAAGCTTTCTTT. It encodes CASSFTGRAEAFF. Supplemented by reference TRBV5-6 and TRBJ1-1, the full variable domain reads DAGVTQSPTHLIKTRGQQVTLRCSPKSGHDTVSWYQQALGQGPQFIFQYYEEEERQRGNFPDRFSGHQFPNYSSELNVNALLLGDSALYLCASSFTGRAEAFFGQGTRLTVV.